What follows describes a single TCR beta chain. Its antigen is not identified. Assay used: immunoSEQ multiplex PCR; TCRdb lists only in-frame clones, some missing. This table holds around 180,000 clones, 88% found once. The sample belongs to a study of T cell responses to AZD1222 COVID-19 vaccine. Overall study context: Whether given at about 4 or about 12 weeks, second doses were pooled.

The study, taken as a whole, reports: Most donors were white British, females outnumbered males, and clonal diversity was possibly underestimated. Researchers took repertoire samples only after the peak T cell response had come.

Germline V gene data show CDR1 as MNHEY and CDR2 as SVGEGT. V shed 6 bases, J shed 7 bases, and the junction held 11 bases outside the gene matches. This CDR3 comprises 15 residues. Sequenced here: peripheral blood, sampled on day 0 of AZD1222 vaccination. The genes are TRBV6-2 or TRBV6-3 and TRBJ1-5; TRBD1 agrees at 8 bases. The receptor comes from an adult in good health. The CDR3 nucleotides are TGTGCCAGCAGCCCAAAGACAGGGGTAAGGCAGCCCCAGCATTTT. Its protein is CASSPKTGVRQPQHF.